The source of this T cell receptor beta chain is a study of molecular identifiers for immune sequencing clone quantification. This clonotype was counted only a few times. Its antigen is as yet unknown. Per the germline V gene, CDR1 is MDHEN and CDR2 is SYDVKM. The CDR3 extends over 15 amino acids. Germline trimming cut 4 bases from V and 4 bases from J; bases unmatched to any gene: 5. Study-level findings and limits: In CMV-specific effectors, clones above 20 copies held over 99% of molecules; naive, under 1%.

Methods described previously were used for bulk TCR libraries, and listed TCR primers were applied. TCRdb reprocessed the PCR reads with MiXCR, giving one entry per CDR3 protein. The data show about 630,000 distinct CDR3 sequences, 25% seen once. The V call is TRBV28, the J call TRBJ2-7; 12 bases match TRBD2. The sample consisted of naive CD8+ T cells from blood, with Jurkat cell RNA spiked in. As for subset: FACS-sorted CD8+CD4-CCR7+CD45RA+ naive T cells. The source is a human donor in good health. Some libraries in this study had Jurkat cell RNA spiked in. The DNA for the CDR3 is TGTGCCAGCAGTTCTCGACTAGCGGGAGATTACGAGCAGTACTTC. Its protein product is CASSSRLAGDYEQYF.